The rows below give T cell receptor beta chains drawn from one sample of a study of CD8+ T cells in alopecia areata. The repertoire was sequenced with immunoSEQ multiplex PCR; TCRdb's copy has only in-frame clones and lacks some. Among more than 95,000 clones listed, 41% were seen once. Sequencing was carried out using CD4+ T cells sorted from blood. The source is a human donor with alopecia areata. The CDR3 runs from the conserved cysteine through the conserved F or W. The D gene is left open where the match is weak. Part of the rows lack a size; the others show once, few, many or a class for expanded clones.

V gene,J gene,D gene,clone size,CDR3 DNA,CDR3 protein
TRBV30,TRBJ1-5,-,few,TGTGCCTGGAGGGATGGGGGGCTTCAACAGCCCCAGCATTTT,CAWRDGGLQQPQHF
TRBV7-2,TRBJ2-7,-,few,TGTGCCAGCTCGGATAGGGTAGGCGAGCAGTACTTC,CASSDRVGEQYF
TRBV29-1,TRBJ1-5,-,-,TGCAGCGTTGGGTTGGGTAGCGGTCAGCCCCAGCATTTT,CSVGLGSGQPQHF
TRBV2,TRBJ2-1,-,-,TGTGCCAGCAGTGTTCAGCGGACTCTAAATGAGCAGTTCTTC,CASSVQRTLNEQFF
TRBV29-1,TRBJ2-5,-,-,TGCAGCGGCACAGGGGGGGTCGGAGAGACCCAGTACTTC,CSGTGGVGETQYF
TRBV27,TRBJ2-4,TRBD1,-,TGTGCCAGCAGGGTTCAAGGGGGCGGTGAAGCCAAAAACATTCAGTACTTC,CASRVQGGGEAKNIQYF
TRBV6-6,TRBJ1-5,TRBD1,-,TGTGCCAGCAGAAGGGACAGTAGCAATCAGCCCCAGCATTTT,CASRRDSSNQPQHF
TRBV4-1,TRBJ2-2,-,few,TGCGCCAGCAGCCACTCCAGGGTTATCACCGGGGAGCTGTTTTTT,CASSHSRVITGELFF
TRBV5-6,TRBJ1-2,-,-,TGTGCCAGCAGCGAGGACAGACGCTATGGCTACACCTTC,CASSEDRRYGYTF
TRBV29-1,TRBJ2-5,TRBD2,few,TGCAGCGTCCGCACGGGGGGGAAAGAGACCCAGTACTTC,CSVRTGGKETQYF
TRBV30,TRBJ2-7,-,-,TGTGCCTGGAGTGTCCTGGTGGTAGCCGGATACAAGCAGTACTTC,CAWSVLVVAGYKQYF
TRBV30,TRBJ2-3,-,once,TGTGCCTGGGGTAACACAGATACGCAGTATTTT,CAWGNTDTQYF
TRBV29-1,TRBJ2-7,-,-,TGCAGCGTCGCCGGGCAGCCCAACTCCTACGAGCAGTACTTC,CSVAGQPNSYEQYF
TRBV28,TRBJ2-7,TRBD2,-,TGTGCCAGCACCGATCCTAGCGGGAGCCCCTACGAGCAGTACTTC,CASTDPSGSPYEQYF